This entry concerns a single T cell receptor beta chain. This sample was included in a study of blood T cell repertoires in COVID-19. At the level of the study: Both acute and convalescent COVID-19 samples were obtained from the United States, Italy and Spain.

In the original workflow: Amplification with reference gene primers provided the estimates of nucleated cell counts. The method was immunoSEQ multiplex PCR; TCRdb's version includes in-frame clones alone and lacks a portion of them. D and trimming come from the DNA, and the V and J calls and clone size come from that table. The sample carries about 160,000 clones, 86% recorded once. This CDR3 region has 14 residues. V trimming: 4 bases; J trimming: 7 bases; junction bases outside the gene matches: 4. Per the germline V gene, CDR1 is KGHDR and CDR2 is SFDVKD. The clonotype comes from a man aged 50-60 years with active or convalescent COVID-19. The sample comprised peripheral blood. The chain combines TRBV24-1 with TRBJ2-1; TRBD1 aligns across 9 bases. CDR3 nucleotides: TGTGCCACCAGTGACGACAGGGGGTGGAATGAGCAGTTCTTC. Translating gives CATSDDRGWNEQFF.